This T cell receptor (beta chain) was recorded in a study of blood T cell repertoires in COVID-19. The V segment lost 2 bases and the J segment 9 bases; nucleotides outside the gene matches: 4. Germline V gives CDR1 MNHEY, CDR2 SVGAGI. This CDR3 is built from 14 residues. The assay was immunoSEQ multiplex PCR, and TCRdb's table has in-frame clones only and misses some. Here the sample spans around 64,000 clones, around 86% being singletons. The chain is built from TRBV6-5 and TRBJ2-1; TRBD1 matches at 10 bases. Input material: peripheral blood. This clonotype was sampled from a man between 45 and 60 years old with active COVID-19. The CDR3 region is CASSYTGQGIEQFF. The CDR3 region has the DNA TGTGCCAGCAGTTACACGGGACAGGGGATTGAGCAGTTCTTC.